This passage covers 19 T cell receptor beta chains from one sample sequenced in a study of T cell responses to AZD1222 COVID-19 vaccine. TCRdb keeps only in-frame clones here, not all; method: immunoSEQ multiplex PCR. The sample contains about 110,000 clones, approximately 86% of which appear only once. Sequences were derived from peripheral blood, sampled on day 0 of AZD1222 vaccination. Every receptor here comes from an adult in good health.

The chain combines TRBV6-5 with TRBJ2-7; D gene uncertain. The germline V and J ends were trimmed by 7 bases and 0 bases, with 10 bases remaining between them. Germline V gives CDR1 MNHEY, CDR2 SVGAGI. There are 13 residues in the CDR3. CDR3 in amino acids: CASTQRPSYEQYF. Here the CDR3 DNA reads TGTGCCAGCACACAGAGACCCTCCTACGAGCAGTACTTC.

J is TRBJ1-5 and V is TRBV5-8, with 8 bases matching TRBD1. CDR1 is SGHTS and CDR2 is YDEGEE in the germline V gene. The CDR3 extends over 19 amino acids. Trimming took 0 bases from V and 1 from J; bases not matched to a gene: 12. The CDR3 loop reads CASSLVLGGRGLSNQPQHF. Here the CDR3 DNA reads TGTGCCAGCAGCTTGGTATTGGGTGGCAGGGGGCTGAGCAATCAGCCCCAGCATTTT. Drawing the rest from reference TRBV5-8 and TRBJ1-5, the complete variable domain is EAGVTQSPTHLIKTRGQQATLRCSPISGHTSVYWYQQALGLGLQFLLWYDEGEERNRGNFPPRFSGRQFPNYSSELNVNALELEDSALYLCASSLVLGGRGLSNQPQHFGDGTRLSIL.

V usage is TRBV6-5 and J usage is TRBJ1-6; no definite D call. V lost 8 bases to trimming and J lost 8 bases, with 13 bases between them. This CDR3 has 13 amino acids. Per germline, CDR1 MNHEY and CDR2 SVGAGI. CDR3 DNA: TGTGCCAGCTCCCGGAGGGAATATTCACCCCTCCACTTT. As protein: CASSRREYSPLHF.

The chain combines TRBV12-3 or TRBV12-4 with TRBJ2-5; TRBD2 aligns across 7 bases. CDR3 length: 13 amino acids. J gave up 5 bases and V 7 bases, and 7 bases lay outside the gene matches. The CDR3 DNA is TGTGCCAGCAAGCGCGGGGGTGAGGAGACCCAGTACTTC. It yields the protein CASKRGGEETQYF.

A few counts support this clone. The rearrangement links TRBV5-5 to TRBJ2-5, with D possibly matching TRBD2 (6 bases). Germline V gene data show CDR1 as SGHKS and CDR2 as YYEKEE (reference sequence). The germline V and J ends were trimmed by 3 bases and 5 bases, with 17 bases remaining between them. This CDR3 comprises 15 residues. CDR3 amino acids: CASSYTRGNMETQYF. CDR3 nucleotides: TGTGCCAGCAGCTATACCCGGGGGAATATGGAGACCCAGTACTTC.

The chain uses TRBV9 and TRBJ2-1; TRBD2 matches at 8 bases. CDR1 is SGDLS and CDR2 is YYNGEE in the germline V gene. This CDR3 comprises 18 residues. The ends lost 3 bases at V and 2 bases at J; junction bases unmatched: 13. CDR3 region: CASSDPRTGRGAYNEQFF. The CDR3 DNA follows: TGTGCCAGCAGCGACCCCCGGACCGGGAGGGGGGCCTACAATGAGCAGTTCTTC.

V and J are TRBV21-1 and TRBJ2-7; the DNA was not used to check the table's D call, TRBD1. TRBV21-1 is described as a pseudogene. The CDR3 has 12 amino acids. In nucleotides, the CDR3 is TGTGCCAGCACTCCAGGGCCCTACGAGCAGTACTTC. Its protein product is CASTPGPYEQYF.

The V gene is TRBV7-2, the J gene TRBJ1-4; TRBD1 might be the D (5 bases). V shed 5 bases and J shed 8 bases, with 15 bases lying between them. CDR3 length: 14 residues. The V gene's germline CDR1 is SGHTA and CDR2 FQGNSA. The CDR3 bases are TGTGCCAGCAGCCCCGGGGCTCCCTACGAAAAACTGTTTTTT. Its protein product is CASSPGAPYEKLFF.

The V and J genes are TRBV28 and TRBJ2-1; TRBD2 agrees at 7 bases. The junction had 11 bases not matched to a gene; V was cut back by 6 bases and J by 6 bases. The CDR3 is 15 residues long. Germline V gene sequence: CDR1 MDHEN, CDR2 SYDVKM. The CDR3: CASSPGTNLLNEQFF. The CDR3 nucleotides are TGTGCCAGCAGCCCAGGGACTAATTTGCTCAATGAGCAGTTCTTC.

The chain has TRBV6-4 and TRBJ2-3; TRBD1 agrees at 8 bases. The V gene end was trimmed by 5 bases and the J gene end by 1 base; junction bases not matched to a gene: 2. Germline V gene data show CDR1 as MRHNA and CDR2 as SNTAGT. This CDR3 comprises 14 residues. DNA for the CDR3: TGTGCCAGCAGTTTACAGGGGGGCACAGATACGCAGTATTTT. This gives the protein CASSLQGGTDTQYF.

The V gene is TRBV19, the J gene TRBJ1-5, with D perhaps TRBD1 (6 bases). V lost 7 bases and J lost 7, with 20 bases in between. The CDR3 spans 15 residues. Per germline, CDR1 LNHDA and CDR2 SQIVND (reference sequence). The CDR3 DNA reads TGTGCCAGTACGAATGGCGGGGGGCTGGGGCAGCCCCAGCATTTT. Amino acids: CASTNGGGLGQPQHF.

V gene TRBV25-1 combines with J gene TRBJ2-7; D may correspond to TRBD1 or TRBD2 (5 bases each). CDR1 and CDR2 (germline): MGHDK, SYGVNS. CDR3 length: 14 amino acids. Between the trimmed V and J ends, which lost 2 bases and 3 bases, there was a span of 11 bases. CDR3 amino acids: CASSEPGRNYEQYF. As DNA, the CDR3 is TGTGCCAGCAGTGAACCGGGACGGAACTACGAGCAGTACTTC.

This chain connects TRBV6-2 or TRBV6-3 to TRBJ2-3; TRBD1 matches at 7 bases. This CDR3 has 15 residues. From germline, CDR1 is MNHEY and CDR2 SVGEGT. Losses at the gene ends were 5 bases for V and 2 bases for J; bases not matched to a gene: 7. This CDR3 reads CASSVTGLNTDTQYF. CDR3 in DNA: TGTGCCAGCAGTGTGACAGGGCTAAACACAGATACGCAGTATTTT.

The genes are TRBV4-3 and TRBJ1-2; the D is unclear. Per the germline V gene, CDR1 is LGHNA and CDR2 is YSLEER. There are 16 residues in the CDR3. V dropped 1 base and J dropped 1 base, with 13 bases sitting between them. The CDR3 loop reads CASSQGVATYNYGYTF. Written as DNA, the CDR3 is TGCGCCAGCAGCCAAGGGGTGGCGACTTATAACTATGGCTACACCTTC.

The chain joins TRBV6-5 to TRBJ2-7; 7 bases agree with TRBD1. Germline-derived CDR1 and CDR2 are MNHEY and SVGAGI. J was trimmed by 2 bases and V by 8 bases; bases with no gene match: 9. The CDR3 loop spans 14 amino acids. The DNA for the CDR3 is TGTGCCAGCTCCGGACAGGAAGGACCCTACGAGCAGTACTTC. Amino acid sequence: CASSGQEGPYEQYF.

The genes are TRBV29-1 and TRBJ2-5, with 9 bases that match TRBD1. CDR1 SQVTM and CDR2 ANQGSEA come from the germline V gene. Trimming took 1 base from V and 5 from J; bases not matched to a gene: 8. CDR3 size: 15 residues. The CDR3 DNA is TGCAGCGTTGAAGGGGGGACAGGGATAGTTGAGACCCAGTACTTC. Protein product: CSVEGGTGIVETQYF.

This chain joins TRBV20-1 and TRBJ1-2, with D tentatively TRBD1 (5 bases). The CDR3 length is 11 residues. The germline gives CDR1 DFQATT, CDR2 SNEGSKA (reference sequence). With 5 bases removed from V and 7 bases from J, the gap between germline ends came to 11 bases. Written as DNA, the CDR3 is TGCAGTGCTCGGGGGACGAGTGGCTACACCTTC. Encoded protein: CSARGTSGYTF.

This clone is a singleton in its sample. This chain connects TRBV7-2 to TRBJ1-4, with TRBD1 as a possible D gene (5 bases). The CDR3 is 15 amino acids. Trimming removed 2 bases at V and 4 bases at J, with 11 bases between. The germline gives CDR1 SGHTA, CDR2 FQGNSA. Here the CDR3 reads CASSLMGLGNEKLFF. CDR3 coding DNA: TGTGCCAGCAGCTTAATGGGGCTGGGTAATGAAAAACTGTTTTTT. Drawing the rest from reference TRBV7-2 and TRBJ1-4, the complete variable domain is GAGVSQSPSNKVTEKGKDVELRCDPISGHTALYWYRQSLGQGLEFLIYFQGNSAPDKSGLPSDRFSAERTGGSVSTLTIQRTQQEDSAVYLCASSLMGLGNEKLFFGSGTQLSVL.

This clone has only a few counts. The V gene is TRBV7-2, the J gene TRBJ1-1; D may be TRBD1 (5 bases). The CDR3 extends over 15 amino acids. Trimming cost V 1 base and J 4 bases, with 13 bases left between them. Germline assignment: CDR1 SGHTA and CDR2 FQGNSA. CDR3 DNA sequence: TGTGCCAGCAGCTTAGGGAGGGACCGGGGCACTGAAGCTTTCTTT. Translated: CASSLGRDRGTEAFF.